A single TCR beta chain is shown here with its context. Under the authors' procedure: Reference gene primer amplification yielded estimated nucleated cell counts. Produced via immunoSEQ multiplex PCR; TCRdb's table is partial and in-frame only. That table gives V, J and clone size, and the DNA gave D and trimming. The top ten hold 6.2% of the sample, which has 190,000 or so clones, 80% to 90% seen once. The CDR3 totals 14 residues. Trimming cost V 5 bases and J 6 bases, with 18 bases left between them. CDR1 is SGHDT, CDR2 YYEEEE, per germline. The sample originates from a study of blood T cell repertoires in COVID-19. In the study overall: Sites across the United States, Italy and Spain contributed samples from acute and convalescent COVID-19. From T cells, B-cell-depleted T cells, or PBMCs came the material, which was cDNA or gDNA.

Input material: peripheral blood. The origin of this receptor is a man between 60 and 75 years old who had recovered from COVID-19. The genes are TRBV5-6 and TRBJ2-7; D possibly corresponds to TRBD2 (5 bases). The chain's CDR3 is CASRFMGVSGEQYF. The CDR3 coding sequence is TGTGCCAGCAGGTTCATGGGAGTATCGGGCGAGCAGTACTTC.